This is a list of T cell receptor beta chains from one sample in a study of blood T cell repertoires in COVID-19. TCRdb keeps only in-frame clones here, not all; method: immunoSEQ multiplex PCR. The sample carries approximately 70,000 clones, approximately 79% recorded once. The sequencing input was peripheral blood. Every receptor here comes from a woman in her forties or fifties with acute or convalescent COVID-19. Each CDR3 is given with its conserved first and last residue. D genes are given only for firm matches. Clone size is stated in some rows and not others, as once, few, many or a class when expanded.

d_call j_call v_call clone_size cdr3_nt cdr3_aa
TRBD2 TRBJ2-7 TRBV10-3 few TGTGCCTCCGGCGTAGCGGGAGAGTCGAAGCAGTACTTC CASGVAGESKQYF
NA TRBJ1-6 TRBV30 once TGTGCCTGGAGATCACCGGGGAATTCACCCCTCCACTTT CAWRSPGNSPLHF
NA TRBJ1-2 TRBV27 NA TGTGCCAGCAGTCTGGGAGCTAACTATGGCTACACCTTC CASSLGANYGYTF
TRBD2 TRBJ2-7 TRBV27 once TGTGCCAGCAGTTTCGCCTCCTTAGCGGGAGCGGGCCCCTACGAGCAGTACTTC CASSFASLAGAGPYEQYF
NA TRBJ1-1 TRBV7-2 NA TGTGCCAGCAGCTTACGACAGGTTATGAACACTGAAGCTTTCTTT CASSLRQVMNTEAFF
TRBD2 TRBJ2-5 TRBV30 NA TGTGCCTGGAGTGATGGGACTAGCGGGGCAGAGACCCAGTACTTC CAWSDGTSGAETQYF
NA TRBJ1-1 TRBV19 NA TGTGCCAGTAGTCTCGGAGTGAACACTGAAGCTTTCTTT CASSLGVNTEAFF
NA TRBJ2-2 TRBV5-4 NA TGTGCCAGCAGTTCCAAGAGCACCGGGGAGCTGTTTTTT CASSSKSTGELFF
NA TRBJ2-2 TRBV10-1 few TGCGCCAGCAGTGAGTCGGGGCGGGGCGCGAACACCGGGGAGCTGTTTTTT CASSESGRGANTGELFF
TRBD1 TRBJ2-2 TRBV2 NA TGTGCCAGCAGGAAGGGGACAGGGCCCGGGGAGCTGTTTTTT CASRKGTGPGELFF
TRBD1 TRBJ2-7 TRBV19 NA TGTGCCAGTAGTGTCGGGACAGGGGGCAAACCAACCTCCTACGAGCAGTACTTC CASSVGTGGKPTSYEQYF
NA TRBJ1-6 TRBV2 NA TGTGCCAGCATCCGGACAGTTTACGATTCACCCCTCCACTTT CASIRTVYDSPLHF
TRBD2 TRBJ2-1 TRBV7-3 NA TGTGCCAGCAGCCTCAGCGGGAGTTACAATGAGCAGTTCTTC CASSLSGSYNEQFF
NA TRBJ2-1 TRBV5-4 NA TGTGCCAGCAGCTTGGCCCCGGACAGTGCGACATACAATGAGCAGTTCTTC CASSLAPDSATYNEQFF
NA TRBJ1-3 TRBV2 NA TGTGCCAGCAGTGTACAGGCCTCTGGAAACACCATATATTTT CASSVQASGNTIYF
NA TRBJ1-1 TRBV19 NA TGTGCCAGTAGTATTAACAGGGAGATGCTCACTGAAGCTTTCTTT CASSINREMLTEAFF
NA TRBJ2-1 TRBV28 NA TGTGCCAGCAGTTTCCGGGGACTAGAGGGGGCCCCGCTAAATGAGCAGTTCTTC CASSFRGLEGAPLNEQFF
NA TRBJ1-2 TRBV4-3 NA TGCGCCAGCAGCCAAGAAGGAGCTGTAGGCTACACCTTC CASSQEGAVGYTF
NA TRBJ2-5 TRBV7-6 NA TGTGCCAGCAGCTTGGAGGCAGGACGGGCCGGGCTTATGGCCCAGTACTTC CASSLEAGRAGLMAQYF
NA TRBJ2-2 TRBV5-1 NA TGCGCCAGCAGCTTGGGTCAGACGAACACCGGGGAGCTGTTTTTT CASSLGQTNTGELFF
TRBD2 TRBJ2-1 TRBV19 NA TGTGCCAGTAGTATCCGACTAGCGGGGAACAATGAGCAGTTCTTC CASSIRLAGNNEQFF
NA TRBJ1-5 TRBV18 once TGTGCCAGCTCATCGGTCGAGGGTTCCAATCAGCCCCAGCATTTT CASSSVEGSNQPQHF
TRBD2 TRBJ2-6 TRBV5-5 NA TGTGCCAGCCGGACCGGGACTAGCGGGATTTCTGGGGCCAACGTCCTGACTTTC CASRTGTSGISGANVLTF
NA TRBJ2-2 TRBV10-2 NA TGCGCCAGCAGCCAGGTATCGAACACCGGGGAGCTGTTTTTT CASSQVSNTGELFF
TRBD1 TRBJ1-2 TRBV15 NA TGTGCCACCAGCACCGGGACAGGGGGCGGTGGCTACACCTTC CATSTGTGGGGYTF
NA TRBJ1-6 TRBV6-4 NA TGTGCCAGCAGTGACCTTGCAGGGAATTCACCCCTCCACTTT CASSDLAGNSPLHF
TRBD1 TRBJ1-2 TRBV7-9 NA TGTGCCAGCAGCTTTGCCCCGGGACAGGGGAACTATGGCTACACCTTC CASSFAPGQGNYGYTF
NA TRBJ2-1 TRBV6-2/TRBV6-3 NA TGTGCCAGCAGTCCAAGCGGAGGCTCCTACAATGAGCAGTTCTTC CASSPSGGSYNEQFF
TRBD1 TRBJ2-6 TRBV5-1 NA TGCGCCAGCAGCTACCAGGGGGAAGGGGCCAACGTCCTGACTTTC CASSYQGEGANVLTF
TRBD1 TRBJ1-5 TRBV2 NA TGTGCCAGCAGTGGGCAGACAGGGGGAAATCAGCCCCAGCATTTT CASSGQTGGNQPQHF
TRBD1 TRBJ2-2 TRBV2 once TGTGCCAGCAGCAGGGACAGATTGACCGGGGAGCTGTTTTTT CASSRDRLTGELFF
TRBD2 TRBJ2-1 TRBV9 NA TGTGCCAGCAGCGCCACGATAACTAGCGGGGGGGCCTCGAATGAGCAGTTCTTC CASSATITSGGASNEQFF
TRBD2 TRBJ2-3 TRBV7-2 NA TGTGCCAGCAGCTCCGGGACTAGCGGGGCTAGCACAGATACGCAGTATTTT CASSSGTSGASTDTQYF
NA TRBJ1-5 TRBV12-3/TRBV12-4 NA TGTGCCAGCAGTTTTGTGAGGCAGCCCCAGCATTTT CASSFVRQPQHF
TRBD1 TRBJ2-3 TRBV2 NA TGTGCCAGCAGTGCAGGGGGCGGCGGGGCAGATACGCAGTATTTT CASSAGGGGADTQYF
NA TRBJ2-1 TRBV7-2 NA TGTGCCAGCAGCCCCCGGGAGCGGGCCACCTACAATGAGCAGTTCTTC CASSPRERATYNEQFF
NA TRBJ2-7 TRBV30 NA TGTGCCTGGAGTCCCCAGTTTTACGAGCAGTACTTC CAWSPQFYEQYF
NA TRBJ1-1 TRBV7-8 NA TGTGCCAGCAGCCTAGTAGGGGGGGGCACTGAAGCTTTCTTT CASSLVGGGTEAFF
TRBD2 TRBJ2-7 TRBV28 NA TGTGCCAGCAGCATGCTCGGGACTAGCGGCTACGAGCAGTACTTC CASSMLGTSGYEQYF
TRBD1 TRBJ2-1 TRBV27 NA TGTGCCAGCAGTTTAGGGACAGGGGGCGAAAATGAGCAGTTCTTC CASSLGTGGENEQFF